What follows are 12 T cell receptor beta chains derived from one specimen sequenced in a study of T cells in Graves' hyperthyroidism and ophthalmopathy. Template material for amplifying TCR beta CDR3 regions consisted of RNA transcripts. Researchers ran a first-round RT-PCR on the TCR CDR3 using the HTBI primer set. MiXCR was run by TCRdb on the multiplex PCR reads, yielding one entry per CDR3 protein. Of hundreds of thousands of distinct CDR3 sequences in the sample, over 35% were seen once. Sequencing input: blood. The receptors come from a man between 18 and 29 years old with Graves' hyperthyroidism.

Comment on this clonotype: A much larger clone lies a single base off, so this may be a read error. The genes are TRBV7-8 and TRBJ1-1; D remains unclear. V was shortened by 5 bases and J by 4 bases, with 8 bases between the two germline ends. This CDR3 has 12 residues. The germline V gene encodes CDR1 SGHVS and CDR2 FQNEAQ. The CDR3 loop reads CASSHGITEAFF. In DNA, the CDR3 is TGTGCCAGCAGCCATGGGATCACTGAAGCTTTCTTT. Drawing the rest from reference TRBV7-8 and TRBJ1-1, the complete variable domain is GAGVSQSPRYKVAKRGQDVALRCDPISGHVSLFWYQQALGQGPEFLTYFQNEAQLDKSGLPSDRFFAERPEGSVSTLKIQRTQQEDSAVYLCASSHGITEAFFGQGTRLTVV.

Only a few counts were recorded for this clonotype. The chain combines TRBV9 with TRBJ2-7, with D perhaps matching TRBD1 (6 bases). V was trimmed by 3 bases and J by 0 bases, leaving 13 bases between them. Germline V gene sequence: CDR1 SGDLS, CDR2 YYNGEE. The CDR3 sequence is 15 residues long. CDR3 coding DNA: TGTGCCAGCAGCGCCAGGGACACGAGCTCCTACGAGCAGTACTTC. Its protein product is CASSARDTSSYEQYF.

This clonotype was counted ten times or more. V is TRBV9 and J is TRBJ1-6, with D uncertain. V lost 3 bases and J 12 bases, leaving 13 bases between the germline ends. This CDR3 is 13 amino acids long. Germline assignment: CDR1 SGDLS and CDR2 YYNGEE. CDR3 residues: CASSARPTEPLHF. The CDR3 coding sequence is TGTGCCAGCAGCGCTAGACCGACTGAACCCCTCCACTTT.

Comments on this clonotype: A read error may be the cause here, since a much bigger clone is one base away. The rearrangement joins TRBV16 to TRBJ2-5, with a tentative D call TRBD2 (5 bases). The CDR3 covers 12 residues. Germline V CDR1 and CDR2: KGHSY, FQNENV. CDR3 sequence reads: CASRLSWETPYF. Written as DNA, the CDR3 is TGTGCCAGCAGGCTATCTTGGGAGACCCCGTACTTC.

This clonotype was picked up many times. V gene TRBV20-1 combines with J gene TRBJ2-5, with D perhaps TRBD2 (7 bases). The V gene's germline CDR1 is DFQATT and CDR2 SNEGSKA (reference sequence). This CDR3 region has 13 residues. V lost 5 bases to trimming and J lost 5 bases, with 15 bases between them. The DNA of the CDR3 is TGCAGTGCTTGGAGGGGGGGAGGGGAGACCCAGTACTTC. It specifies CSAWRGGGETQYF.

This clonotype has more than one count but fewer than ten. The chain is built from TRBV20-1 and TRBJ1-1; no firm D call. The CDR3 is 13 amino acids. Between the trimmed V and J ends, which lost 5 bases and 0 bases, there was a span of 10 bases. Germline V lookup: CDR1 DFQATT, CDR2 SNEGSKA (reference sequence). The CDR3 DNA reads as TGCAGTGCTCCTTCAGCGATGAACACTGAAGCTTTCTTT. As protein: CSAPSAMNTEAFF.

This clonotype was recorded many times. V is TRBV7-6 and J is TRBJ2-7; D is unresolved. CDR1 SGHVS and CDR2 FNYEAQ come from the germline V gene. Deletions cut 0 bases from V and 5 bases from J, with 8 bases between. This CDR3 comprises 13 residues. The CDR3 region is CASSLAVGNEQYF. Here the CDR3 DNA reads TGTGCCAGCAGCTTAGCCGTCGGCAACGAGCAGTACTTC.

This clonotype turned up a few times. V usage is TRBV13 and J usage is TRBJ2-7; 8 bases are shared with TRBD1. Germline values: CDR1 PRHDT, CDR2 FYEKMQ (reference sequence). Losses at the gene ends were 5 bases for V and 5 bases for J; bases not matched to a gene: 11. CDR3 length: 15 amino acids. DNA for the CDR3: TGTGCCAGCAGCCCGCAGGACAGGGTAGAGGACGAGCAGTACTTC. Translated: CASSPQDRVEDEQYF.

The V and J genes are TRBV6-5 and TRBJ1-5; perhaps TRBD1 as D (6 bases). Per the germline V gene, CDR1 is MNHEY and CDR2 is SVGAGI. The CDR3 has 14 residues. V lost 6 bases and J 5 bases, leaving 14 bases between the germline ends. Here the CDR3 reads CASSPTGHHQPQHF. Here the CDR3 DNA reads TGTGCCAGCAGCCCGACAGGTCACCATCAGCCCCAGCATTTT.

A note on this clonotype: A much larger clone lies a single base off, so this may be a read error. The J gene is TRBJ2-5, the V gene TRBV7-2; D is unresolved. Germline lookup yields CDR1 SGHTA and CDR2 FQGNSA. The V end was cut by 5 bases, the J end by 7 bases, with 8 bases between. The CDR3 loop spans 11 amino acids. DNA for the CDR3: TGTGCCAGCAGCAAACTGGGGACCCAGTACTTC. It is translated as CASSKLGTQYF.

This clonotype appeared a few times. V and J are TRBV14 and TRBJ1-3; D is perhaps TRBD1 (5 bases). V was clipped by 3 bases and J by 2 bases, with 14 bases between them. Germline V gene sequence: CDR1 SGHDN, CDR2 FVKESK. CDR3 length: 16 residues. CDR3 protein: CASSQWDGSTGNTIYF. The CDR3 bases are TGTGCCAGCAGCCAGTGGGACGGCTCAACTGGAAACACCATATATTTT. Drawing the rest from reference TRBV14 and TRBJ1-3, the complete variable domain is EAGVTQFPSHSVIEKGQTVTLRCDPISGHDNLYWYRRVMGKEIKFLLHFVKESKQDESGMPNNRFLAERTGGTYSTLKVQPAELEDSGVYFCASSQWDGSTGNTIYFGEGSWLTVV.

Details on this clonotype: The junction shows a germline mismatch at one end, possibly a read error. The genes are TRBV10-3 and TRBJ2-5; 8 bases agree with TRBD2. Near its end, the DNA agrees better with TRBJ2-7, so the J call may be wrong. The CDR3 extends over 14 amino acids. CDR1 is ENHRY and CDR2 is SYGVKD in the germline V gene. In DNA, the CDR3 is TGTGCCAGCAGTTTAGGGTCGGCGGGAGGCGAGCAGTACTTC. Translating it yields CASSLGSAGGEQYF.